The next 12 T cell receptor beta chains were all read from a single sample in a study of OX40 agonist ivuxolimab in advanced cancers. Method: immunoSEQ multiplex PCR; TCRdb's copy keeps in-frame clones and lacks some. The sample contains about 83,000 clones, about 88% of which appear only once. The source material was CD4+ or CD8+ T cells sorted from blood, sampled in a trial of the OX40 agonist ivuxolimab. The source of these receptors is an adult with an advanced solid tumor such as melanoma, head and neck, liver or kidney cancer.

CDR3 sequence (DNA): TGTGCCAGCTCACCAGCGCCCACGAACACCGGGGAGCTGTTTTTT. It is translated as CASSPAPTNTGELFF. This sequence joins TRBV18 and TRBJ2-2; D not certain. V gave up 2 bases and J gave up 0 bases, with 7 bases separating them. CDR1 KGHSH and CDR2 LQKENI come from the germline V gene. This CDR3 contains 15 residues.

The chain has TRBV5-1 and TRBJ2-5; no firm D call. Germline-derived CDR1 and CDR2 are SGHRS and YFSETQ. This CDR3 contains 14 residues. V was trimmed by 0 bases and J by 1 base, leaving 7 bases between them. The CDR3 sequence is CASSLGWVQETQYF. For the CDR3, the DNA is TGCGCCAGCAGCTTGGGTTGGGTCCAAGAGACCCAGTACTTC.

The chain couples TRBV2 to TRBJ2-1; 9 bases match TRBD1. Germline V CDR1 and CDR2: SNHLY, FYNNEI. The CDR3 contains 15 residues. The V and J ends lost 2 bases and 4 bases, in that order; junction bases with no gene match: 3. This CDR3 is CASSERDREYNEQFF. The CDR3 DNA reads TGTGCCAGCAGTGAAAGGGACAGGGAATACAATGAGCAGTTCTTC.

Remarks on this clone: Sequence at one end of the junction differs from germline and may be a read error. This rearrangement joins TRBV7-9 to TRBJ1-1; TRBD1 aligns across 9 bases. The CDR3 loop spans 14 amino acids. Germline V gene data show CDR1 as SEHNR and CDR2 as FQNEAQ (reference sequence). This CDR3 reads CASSLAGTGLIPFF. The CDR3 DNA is TGTGCCAGCAGCTTAGCTGGGACAGGGCTTATCCCTTTTTTT. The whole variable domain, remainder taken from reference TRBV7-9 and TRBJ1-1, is DTGVSQNPRHKITKRGQNVTFRCDPISEHNRLYWYRQTLGQGPEFLTYFQNEAQLEKSRLLSDRFSAERPKGSFSTLEIQRTEQGDSAMYLCASSLAGTGLIPFFGQGTRLTVV.

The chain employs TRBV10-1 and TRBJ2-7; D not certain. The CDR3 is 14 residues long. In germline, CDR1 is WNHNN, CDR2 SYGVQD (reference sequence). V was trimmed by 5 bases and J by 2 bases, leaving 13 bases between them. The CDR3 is CASSHVLPPYEQYF. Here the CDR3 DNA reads TGCGCCAGCAGTCATGTCCTACCCCCCTACGAGCAGTACTTC.

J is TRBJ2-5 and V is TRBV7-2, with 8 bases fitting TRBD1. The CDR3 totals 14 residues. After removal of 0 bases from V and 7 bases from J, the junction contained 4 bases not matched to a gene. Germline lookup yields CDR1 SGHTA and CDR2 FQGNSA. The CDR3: CASSLALQGGTQYF. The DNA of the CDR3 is TGTGCCAGCAGCTTAGCCTTACAGGGGGGGACCCAGTACTTC.

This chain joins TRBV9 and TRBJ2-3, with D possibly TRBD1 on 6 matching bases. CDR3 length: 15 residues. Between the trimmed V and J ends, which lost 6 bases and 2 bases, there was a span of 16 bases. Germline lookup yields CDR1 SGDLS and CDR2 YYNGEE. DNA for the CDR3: TGTGCCAGCACCTGGACCGGGACAATCACAGATACGCAGTATTTT. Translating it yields CASTWTGTITDTQYF.

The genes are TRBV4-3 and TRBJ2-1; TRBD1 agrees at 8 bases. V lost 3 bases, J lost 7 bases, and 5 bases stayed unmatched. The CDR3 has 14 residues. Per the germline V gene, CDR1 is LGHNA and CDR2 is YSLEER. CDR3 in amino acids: CASSQDRAGNEQFF. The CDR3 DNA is TGCGCCAGCAGCCAGGACAGGGCGGGTAATGAGCAGTTCTTC.

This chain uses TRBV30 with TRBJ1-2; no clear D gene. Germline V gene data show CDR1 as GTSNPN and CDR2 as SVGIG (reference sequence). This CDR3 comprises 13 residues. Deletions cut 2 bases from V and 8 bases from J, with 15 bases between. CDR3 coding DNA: TGTGCCTGGAGTCCCCCGGGTTTCGGGGGCTACACCTTC. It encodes CAWSPPGFGGYTF. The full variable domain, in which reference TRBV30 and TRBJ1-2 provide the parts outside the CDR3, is SQTIHQWPATLVQPVGSPLSLECTVEGTSNPNLYWYRQAAGRGLQLLFYSVGIGQISSEVPQNLSASRPQDRQFILSSKKLLLSDSGFYLCAWSPPGFGGYTFGSGTRLTVV.

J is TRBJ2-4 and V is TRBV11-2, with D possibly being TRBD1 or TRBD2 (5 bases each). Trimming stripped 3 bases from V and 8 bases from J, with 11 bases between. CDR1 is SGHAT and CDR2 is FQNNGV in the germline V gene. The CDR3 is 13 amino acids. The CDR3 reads CASSFQGVDIQYF. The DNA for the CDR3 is TGTGCCAGCAGCTTTCAGGGAGTGGACATTCAGTACTTC.

This chain's CDR3 is CAWSVTGYNSPLHF. The CDR3 nucleotides are TGTGCCTGGAGCGTCACAGGGTATAATTCACCCCTCCACTTT. The chain links TRBV30 to TRBJ1-6, with D possibly TRBD1 on 6 matching bases. The germline gives CDR1 GTSNPN, CDR2 SVGIG (reference sequence). The CDR3 length is 14 residues. V was cut by 3 bases and J by 4 bases, with 10 bases left in between.

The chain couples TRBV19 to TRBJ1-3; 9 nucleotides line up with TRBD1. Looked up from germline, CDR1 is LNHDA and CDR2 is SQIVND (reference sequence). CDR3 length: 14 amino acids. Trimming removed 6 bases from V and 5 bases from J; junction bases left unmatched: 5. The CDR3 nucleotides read TGTGCCAGTAGGGAACAGGGGGCACGAAACACCATATATTTT. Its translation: CASREQGARNTIYF.